Given below is one T cell receptor beta chain in context. The entry originates in a study of blood T cell repertoires in COVID-19. Study information: T cells, B-cell-depleted T cells, or PBMCs provided the cDNA or gDNA that served as material.

In the original processing: Nucleated cell counts were estimated from reference gene primer amplification. Repertoires were generated with immunoSEQ multiplex PCR, while TCRdb's copy carries only in-frame clones and drops some. That table is the source of V, J and clone size, and D and trimming were worked out from the DNA. The table lists 250,000 to 350,000 clones, 88% of them singletons, with approximately 7% in the top ten. The CDR3 is 14 residues long. Germline CDR1 and CDR2: SGHNT and YENEEA. With V trimmed by 4 bases and J by 5 bases, 8 bases remained unmatched. The sequenced sample consisted of peripheral blood. The chain uses TRBV11-3 and TRBJ2-7, with 7 bases identical to TRBD1. The sequence was obtained from a woman in her twenties or thirties who had recovered from COVID-19. DNA of the CDR3: TGTGCCAGCAGCTCCTTCTCCGACAGGGACGAGCAGTACTTC. Translating it yields CASSSFSDRDEQYF.